The rows below give T cell receptor beta chains drawn from one sample of a study of cytomegalovirus exposure and HLA in healthy donors. Some clones are missing from TCRdb's copy, which holds only in-frame ones; the method was immunoSEQ multiplex PCR. The table has around 150,000 clones, roughly three quarters seen once. Sequenced input: PBMCs. These receptors were collected from a male donor in good health and CMV-seronegative. The CDR3 runs from the conserved cysteine through the conserved F or W. The D gene is left open where the match is weak. Expanded clones are given a class, and other clones once, few, many or no size at all.

D: NA
J: TRBJ2-3
size: NA
length: 13
V: TRBV7-2
CDR3: CASSSRTEYTQYF
DNA: TGTGCCAGCAGTTCTCGGACAGAATATACGCAGTATTTT

D: TRBD1
J: TRBJ1-4
size: NA
length: 14
V: TRBV19
CDR3: CASSWTGSDEKLFF
DNA: TGTGCCAGTAGTTGGACAGGGTCCGATGAAAAACTGTTTTTT

D: NA
J: TRBJ1-2
size: NA
length: 14
V: TRBV4-3
CDR3: CASSQDRGGHGYTF
DNA: TGCGCCAGCAGCCAAGACCGAGGGGGACATGGCTACACCTTC

D: TRBD2
J: TRBJ2-2
size: few
length: 17
V: TRBV19
CDR3: CASSRTSGGAFTGELFF
DNA: TGTGCCAGTAGCCGGACTAGCGGGGGGGCCTTCACCGGGGAGCTGTTTTTT

D: NA
J: TRBJ2-2
size: NA
length: 17
V: TRBV7-8
CDR3: CASSLSRSGSNTGELFF
DNA: TGTGCCAGCAGCTTAAGCCGTAGCGGCTCAAACACCGGGGAGCTGTTTTTT

D: TRBD2
J: TRBJ2-2
size: NA
length: 13
V: TRBV13
CDR3: CASSLAGGGELFF
DNA: TGTGCCAGCAGCTTAGCGGGAGGCGGGGAGCTGTTTTTT

D: NA
J: TRBJ2-2
size: NA
length: 15
V: TRBV27
CDR3: CASSFRRRRTGELFF
DNA: TGTGCCAGCAGTTTCCGCAGGAGGCGCACCGGGGAGCTGTTTTTT

D: TRBD2
J: TRBJ2-5
size: NA
length: 17
V: TRBV4-2
CDR3: CASSPLLSGGRTETQYF
DNA: TGTGCCAGCAGCCCCCTTCTCTCGGGGGGGCGGACAGAGACCCAGTACTTC

D: NA
J: TRBJ2-7
size: few
length: 12
V: TRBV29-1
CDR3: CSAYGVDYEQYF
DNA: TGCAGCGCGTACGGGGTCGACTACGAGCAGTACTTC

D: NA
J: TRBJ1-1
size: NA
length: 15
V: TRBV6-6
CDR3: CASSFGQGVNTEAFF
DNA: TGTGCCAGCAGCTTCGGCCAGGGCGTGAACACTGAAGCTTTCTTT

D: TRBD1
J: TRBJ2-6
size: NA
length: 18
V: TRBV5-4
CDR3: CASREDRAQPSGANVLTF
DNA: TGTGCCAGCAGGGAAGACAGGGCCCAGCCCTCTGGGGCCAACGTCCTGACTTTC

D: TRBD1
J: TRBJ2-6
size: NA
length: 19
V: TRBV7-9
CDR3: CASSYYSIRGRAGANVLTF
DNA: TGTGCCAGCAGCTACTATTCGATCAGGGGGCGCGCCGGGGCCAACGTCCTGACTTTC

D: TRBD1
J: TRBJ1-2
size: NA
length: 15
V: TRBV4-3
CDR3: CASSQPGQGNYGYTF
DNA: TGCGCCAGCAGCCAGCCGGGACAGGGGAACTATGGCTACACCTTC

D: NA
J: TRBJ2-2
size: NA
length: 14
V: TRBV5-1
CDR3: CASSSRDNVGELFF
DNA: TGCGCCAGCAGCTCTCGGGACAATGTCGGGGAGCTGTTTTTT

D: NA
J: TRBJ2-7
size: NA
length: 15
V: TRBV7-2
CDR3: CASSPGQSPSYEQYF
DNA: TGTGCCAGCAGCCCCGGACAGTCTCCCTCCTACGAGCAGTACTTC

D: NA
J: TRBJ2-1
size: NA
length: 13
V: TRBV7-9
CDR3: CASRPDTYNEQFF
DNA: TGTGCCAGCAGACCGGACACTTACAATGAGCAGTTCTTC

D: TRBD1
J: TRBJ2-7
size: few
length: 15
V: TRBV15
CDR3: CATSGGGQGLYEQYF
DNA: TGTGCCACCAGCGGGGGGGGACAGGGACTCTACGAGCAGTACTTC

D: TRBD1
J: TRBJ1-2
size: NA
length: 14
V: TRBV7-2
CDR3: CASSFHRGDRGYTF
DNA: TGTGCCAGCAGCTTCCACAGGGGGGATCGGGGCTACACCTTC

D: TRBD2
J: TRBJ2-3
size: NA
length: 16
V: TRBV2
CDR3: CASSDRAGGGIDTQYF
DNA: TGTGCCAGCAGTGACAGAGCGGGGGGGGGAATAGATACGCAGTATTTT

D: NA
J: TRBJ2-6
size: once
length: 14
V: TRBV30
CDR3: CAWSGPEGANGLTF
DNA: TGTGCCTGGAGTGGCCCGGAGGGGGCCAACGGCCTGACTTTC

D: NA
J: TRBJ1-5
size: NA
length: 14
V: TRBV2
CDR3: CASSEAPGRQPQHF
DNA: TGTGCCAGCAGTGAAGCGCCCGGGAGGCAGCCCCAGCATTTT

D: TRBD1
J: TRBJ1-6
size: once
length: 14
V: TRBV6-6
CDR3: CASRVDRENSPLHF
DNA: TGTGCCAGCAGGGTCGACAGGGAAAATTCGCCCCTCCACTTT

D: NA
J: TRBJ1-2
size: NA
length: 14
V: TRBV9
CDR3: CASSAVISGAGYTF
DNA: TGTGCCAGCAGCGCCGTCATATCAGGGGCCGGCTACACCTTC

D: NA
J: TRBJ2-7
size: NA
length: 15
V: TRBV7-2
CDR3: CASSLSRTYSYEQYF
DNA: TGTGCCAGCAGCTTATCTCGGACTTACTCCTACGAGCAGTACTTC

D: TRBD1
J: TRBJ2-5
size: NA
length: 14
V: TRBV7-9
CDR3: CASSFRGSGETQYF
DNA: TGTGCCAGCAGCTTCAGGGGGTCCGGGGAGACCCAGTACTTC

D: NA
J: TRBJ1-3
size: NA
length: 14
V: TRBV28
CDR3: CASGKGFSGNTIYF
DNA: TGTGCCAGCGGGAAGGGGTTTTCTGGAAACACCATATATTTT

D: TRBD1
J: TRBJ1-1
size: once
length: 15
V: TRBV6-1
CDR3: CASRPITGANTEAFF
DNA: TGTGCCAGCAGACCTATCACAGGGGCGAACACTGAAGCTTTCTTT

D: TRBD1
J: TRBJ1-1
size: once
length: 11
V: TRBV30
CDR3: CACQGGTEAFF
DNA: TGTGCCTGCCAGGGGGGCACTGAAGCTTTCTTT

D: TRBD2
J: TRBJ2-7
size: NA
length: 13
V: TRBV19
CDR3: CASASGAHYEQYF
DNA: TGTGCCAGCGCTAGCGGTGCTCACTACGAGCAGTACTTC

D: TRBD1
J: TRBJ1-2
size: NA
length: 16
V: TRBV29-1
CDR3: CSVPQGQGSYNYGYTF
DNA: TGCAGCGTACCCCAAGGACAGGGCTCCTATAACTATGGCTACACCTTC

D: TRBD1
J: TRBJ2-7
size: NA
length: 13
V: TRBV28
CDR3: CASSVPGQGEQYF
DNA: TGTGCCAGCAGTGTCCCGGGACAGGGAGAGCAGTACTTC

D: TRBD1
J: TRBJ1-2
size: NA
length: 13
V: TRBV10-1
CDR3: CASSLGTVFGYTF
DNA: TGCGCCAGCAGTCTCGGGACAGTGTTTGGCTACACCTTC

D: NA
J: TRBJ2-1
size: NA
length: 13
V: TRBV7-9
CDR3: CASSSTRFFQQFF
DNA: TGTGCCAGCAGCTCCACCCGGTTTTTTCAGCAGTTCTTC

D: NA
J: TRBJ1-1
size: NA
length: 12
V: TRBV9
CDR3: CASSVGGTEAFF
DNA: TGTGCCAGCAGCGTAGGCGGAACTGAAGCTTTCTTT

D: TRBD1
J: TRBJ1-6
size: NA
length: 14
V: TRBV7-9
CDR3: CASSRQGGDSPLHF
DNA: TGTGCCAGCAGCCGACAGGGTGGGGACTCACCCCTCCACTTT

D: NA
J: TRBJ2-7
size: NA
length: 12
V: TRBV7-9
CDR3: CSSSLLLYEQYF
DNA: TGTTCCAGCAGCTTGTTACTGTACGAGCAGTACTTC

D: NA
J: TRBJ1-1
size: NA
length: 12
V: TRBV7-9
CDR3: CASSLRGTEAFF
DNA: TGTGCCAGCAGCTTAAGAGGAACTGAAGCTTTCTTT

D: NA
J: TRBJ2-7
size: NA
length: 12
V: TRBV7-2
CDR3: CASSLQGTEQYF
DNA: TGTGCCAGCAGCCTACAGGGAACCGAGCAGTACTTC

D: NA
J: TRBJ1-1
size: NA
length: 13
V: TRBV5-1
CDR3: CASGTGFISEAFF
DNA: TGCGCCAGCGGCACAGGGTTTATCTCTGAAGCTTTCTTT

D: NA
J: TRBJ1-1
size: NA
length: 15
V: TRBV7-2
CDR3: CASSLGEIPNTEAFF
DNA: TGTGCCAGCAGCTTAGGAGAGATCCCAAACACTGAAGCTTTCTTT

D: TRBD1
J: TRBJ2-2
size: NA
length: 16
V: TRBV6-5
CDR3: CASSYGTGVLAGELFF
DNA: TGTGCCAGCAGTTACGGGACAGGGGTTTTAGCCGGGGAGCTGTTTTTT

D: TRBD1
J: TRBJ1-2
size: NA
length: 17
V: TRBV10-2
CDR3: CASSEYPDLRGQNGYTF
DNA: TGCGCCAGCAGTGAGTATCCTGATCTCAGGGGGCAAAATGGCTACACCTTC

D: TRBD1
J: TRBJ2-3
size: NA
length: 14
V: TRBV19
CDR3: CATQGDRAADTQYF
DNA: TGTGCCACCCAGGGGGACAGGGCGGCAGATACGCAGTATTTT

D: TRBD2
J: TRBJ2-7
size: NA
length: 15
V: TRBV11-2
CDR3: CASSLGGGAGDEQYF
DNA: TGTGCCAGCAGCTTAGGTGGGGGAGCGGGGGACGAGCAGTACTTC

D: TRBD1
J: TRBJ1-4
size: few
length: 15
V: TRBV15
CDR3: CATSATGGPNEKLFF
DNA: TGTGCCACCAGCGCGACAGGGGGGCCTAATGAAAAACTGTTTTTT

D: TRBD2
J: TRBJ2-2
size: NA
length: 16
V: TRBV19
CDR3: CASSPTSGGATGELFF
DNA: TGTGCCAGTAGCCCGACTAGCGGGGGGGCCACCGGGGAGCTGTTTTTT

D: NA
J: TRBJ2-7
size: NA
length: 14
V: TRBV4-2
CDR3: CASSQAETAREQYF
DNA: TGTGCCAGCAGCCAAGCGGAGACAGCCAGGGAGCAGTACTTC

D: TRBD2
J: TRBJ2-3
size: NA
length: 15
V: TRBV4-2
CDR3: CASSQSSGGPDTQYF
DNA: TGTGCCAGCAGCCAGTCTAGCGGGGGGCCGGATACGCAGTATTTT

D: NA
J: TRBJ1-1
size: NA
length: 13
V: TRBV5-1
CDR3: CASSFGDDTEAFF
DNA: TGCGCCAGCAGCTTCGGAGACGACACTGAAGCTTTCTTT

D: NA
J: TRBJ2-7
size: NA
length: 15
V: TRBV19
CDR3: CASSIDAGGSYEQYF
DNA: TGTGCCAGTAGTATAGATGCCGGGGGCTCCTACGAGCAGTACTTC

D: NA
J: TRBJ1-5
size: NA
length: 16
V: TRBV2
CDR3: CASSDATGSRGQPQHF
DNA: TGTGCCAGCAGTGATGCGACAGGATCACGAGGCCAGCCCCAGCATTTT

D: TRBD1
J: TRBJ1-5
size: NA
length: 15
V: TRBV19
CDR3: CASSMATGGYQPQHF
DNA: TGTGCCAGTAGTATGGCCACAGGGGGCTACCAGCCCCAGCATTTT

D: NA
J: TRBJ1-4
size: once
length: 15
V: TRBV27
CDR3: CASSLIGGVGEKLFF
DNA: TGTGCCAGCAGTTTAATCGGAGGGGTGGGCGAAAAACTGTTTTTT

D: NA
J: TRBJ1-5
size: NA
length: 12
V: TRBV7-2
CDR3: CATTSGNQPQHF
DNA: TGTGCCACAACAAGTGGCAATCAGCCCCAGCATTTT